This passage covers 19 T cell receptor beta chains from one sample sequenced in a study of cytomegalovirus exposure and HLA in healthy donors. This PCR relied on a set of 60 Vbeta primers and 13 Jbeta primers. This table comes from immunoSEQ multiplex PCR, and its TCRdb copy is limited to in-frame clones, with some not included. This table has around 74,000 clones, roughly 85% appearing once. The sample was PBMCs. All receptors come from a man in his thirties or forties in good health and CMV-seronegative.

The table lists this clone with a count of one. CDR3 protein: CASSIHRTRLADNEQFF. In DNA form, the CDR3 reads TGTGCCAGTAGTATACACCGGACGAGACTAGCGGATAATGAGCAGTTCTTC. This chain joins TRBV19 and TRBJ2-1, with 9 bases identical to TRBD2. The length of the CDR3 is 17 residues. The ends lost 2 bases at V and 7 bases at J; junction bases unmatched: 12. The germline V gene has CDR1 LNHDA and CDR2 SQIVND (reference sequence).

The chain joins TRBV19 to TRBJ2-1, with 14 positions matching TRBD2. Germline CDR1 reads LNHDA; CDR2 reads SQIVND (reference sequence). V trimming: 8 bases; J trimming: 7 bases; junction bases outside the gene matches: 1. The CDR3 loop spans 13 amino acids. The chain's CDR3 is CASRTSGRNEQFF. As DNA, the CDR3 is TGTGCCAGTCGGACTAGCGGGAGGAATGAGCAGTTCTTC.

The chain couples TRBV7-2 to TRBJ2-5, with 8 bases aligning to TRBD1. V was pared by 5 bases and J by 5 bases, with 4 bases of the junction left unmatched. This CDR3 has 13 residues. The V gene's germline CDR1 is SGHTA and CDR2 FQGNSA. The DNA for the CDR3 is TGTGCCAGCAGCCGACAGGGGCTGGAGACCCAGTACTTC. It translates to CASSRQGLETQYF.

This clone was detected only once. This CDR3 is CASSVETASYNEQFF. The CDR3 region has the DNA TGTGCCAGCAGCGTAGAGACAGCCTCCTACAATGAGCAGTTCTTC. This sequence joins TRBV9 and TRBJ2-1, with D possibly matching TRBD1 (5 bases). With 0 bases removed from V and 0 bases from J, the gap between germline ends came to 7 bases. The germline CDR1 and CDR2 sequences are SGDLS and YYNGEE. The CDR3 loop spans 15 amino acids.

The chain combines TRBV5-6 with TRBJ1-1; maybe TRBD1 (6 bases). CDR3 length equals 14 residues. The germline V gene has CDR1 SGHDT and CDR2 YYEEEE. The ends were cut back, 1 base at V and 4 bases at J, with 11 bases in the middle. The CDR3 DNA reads TGTGCCAGCAGCTTGATGGGGGCTGGCACTGAAGCTTTCTTT. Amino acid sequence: CASSLMGAGTEAFF.

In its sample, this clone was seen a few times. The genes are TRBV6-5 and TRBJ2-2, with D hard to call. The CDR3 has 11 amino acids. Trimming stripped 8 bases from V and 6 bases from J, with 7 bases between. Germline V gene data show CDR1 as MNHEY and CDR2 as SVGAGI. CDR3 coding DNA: TGTGCCAGCTATAGTCCCGGGGAGCTGTTTTTT. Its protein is CASYSPGELFF.

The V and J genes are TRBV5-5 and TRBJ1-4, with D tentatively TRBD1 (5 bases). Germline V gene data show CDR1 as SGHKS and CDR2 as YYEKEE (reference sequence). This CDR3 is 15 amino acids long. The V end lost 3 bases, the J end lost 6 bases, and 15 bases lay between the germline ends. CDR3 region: CASSSGWGRDEKLFF. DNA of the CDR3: TGTGCCAGCAGCTCCGGGTGGGGCAGGGATGAAAAACTGTTTTTT.

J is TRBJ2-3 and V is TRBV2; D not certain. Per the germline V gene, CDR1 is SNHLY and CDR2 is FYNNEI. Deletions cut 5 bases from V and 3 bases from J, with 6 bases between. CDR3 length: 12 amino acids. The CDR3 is CASSRSTDTQYF. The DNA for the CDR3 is TGTGCCAGCAGTAGGAGTACAGATACGCAGTATTTT. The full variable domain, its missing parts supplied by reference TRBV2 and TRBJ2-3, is EPEVTQTPSHQVTQMGQEVILRCVPISNHLYFYWYRQILGQKVEFLVSFYNNEISEKSEIFDDQFSVERPDGSNFTLKIRSTKLEDSAMYFCASSRSTDTQYFGPGTRLTVL.

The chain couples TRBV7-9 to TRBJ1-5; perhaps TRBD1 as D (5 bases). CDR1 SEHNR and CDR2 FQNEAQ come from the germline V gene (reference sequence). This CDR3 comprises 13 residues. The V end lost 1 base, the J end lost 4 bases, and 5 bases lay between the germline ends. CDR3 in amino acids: CASSLGQNQPQHF. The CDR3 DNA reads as TGTGCCAGCAGCTTAGGACAGAATCAGCCCCAGCATTTT. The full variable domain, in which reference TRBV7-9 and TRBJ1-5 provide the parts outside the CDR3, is DTGVSQNPRHKITKRGQNVTFRCDPISEHNRLYWYRQTLGQGPEFLTYFQNEAQLEKSRLLSDRFSAERPKGSFSTLEIQRTEQGDSAMYLCASSLGQNQPQHFGDGTRLSIL.

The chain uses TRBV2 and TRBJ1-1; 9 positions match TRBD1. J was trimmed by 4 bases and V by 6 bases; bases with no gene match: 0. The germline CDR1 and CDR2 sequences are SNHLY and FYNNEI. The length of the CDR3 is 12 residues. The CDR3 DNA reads TGTGCCAGCAGACAGGGGGCCACTGAAGCTTTCTTT. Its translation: CASRQGATEAFF.

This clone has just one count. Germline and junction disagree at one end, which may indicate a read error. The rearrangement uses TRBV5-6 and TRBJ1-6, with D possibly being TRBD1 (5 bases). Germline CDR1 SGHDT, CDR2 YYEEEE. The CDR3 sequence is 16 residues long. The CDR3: CAGSFGEGSYNSPLHF. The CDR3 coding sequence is TGTGCCGGCAGCTTCGGGGAGGGGTCCTATAATTCACCCCTCCACTTT.

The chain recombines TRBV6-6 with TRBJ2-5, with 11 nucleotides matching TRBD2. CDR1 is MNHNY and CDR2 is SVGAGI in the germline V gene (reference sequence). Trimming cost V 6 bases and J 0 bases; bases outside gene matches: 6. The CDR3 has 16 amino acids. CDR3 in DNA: TGTGCCAGCAGAGAACCGGGACTAGCGGACCAAGAGACCCAGTACTTC. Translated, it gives CASREPGLADQETQYF.

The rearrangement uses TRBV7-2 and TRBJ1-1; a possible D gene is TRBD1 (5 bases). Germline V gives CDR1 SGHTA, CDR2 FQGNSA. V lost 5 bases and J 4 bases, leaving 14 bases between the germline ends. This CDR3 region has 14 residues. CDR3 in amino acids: CASSARSGGTEAFF. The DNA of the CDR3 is TGTGCCAGCAGCGCCCGATCGGGGGGCACTGAAGCTTTCTTT. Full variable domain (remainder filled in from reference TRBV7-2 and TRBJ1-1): GAGVSQSPSNKVTEKGKDVELRCDPISGHTALYWYRQSLGQGLEFLIYFQGNSAPDKSGLPSDRFSAERTGGSVSTLTIQRTQQEDSAVYLCASSARSGGTEAFFGQGTRLTVV.

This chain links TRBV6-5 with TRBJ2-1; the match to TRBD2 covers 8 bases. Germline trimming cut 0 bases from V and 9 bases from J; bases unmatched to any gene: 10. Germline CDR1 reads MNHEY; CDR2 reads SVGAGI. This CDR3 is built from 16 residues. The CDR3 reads CASSYSITGGPVEQFF. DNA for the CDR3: TGTGCCAGCAGTTACTCGATCACGGGGGGGCCAGTTGAGCAGTTCTTC.

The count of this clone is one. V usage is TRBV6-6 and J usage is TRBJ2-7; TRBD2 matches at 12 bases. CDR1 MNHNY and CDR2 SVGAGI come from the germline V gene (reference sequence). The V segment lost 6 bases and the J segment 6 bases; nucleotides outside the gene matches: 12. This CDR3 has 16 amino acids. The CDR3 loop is CASRPSSGGVGSEQYF. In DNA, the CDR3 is TGTGCCAGCAGGCCCTCTAGCGGGGGGGTAGGAAGCGAGCAGTACTTC.

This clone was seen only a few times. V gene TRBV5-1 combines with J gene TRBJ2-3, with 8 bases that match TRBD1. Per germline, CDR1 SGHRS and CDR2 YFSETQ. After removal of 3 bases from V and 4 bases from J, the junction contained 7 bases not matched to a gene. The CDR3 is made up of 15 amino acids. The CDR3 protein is CASSWTGTAPDTQYF. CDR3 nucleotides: TGCGCCAGCAGCTGGACAGGGACGGCCCCAGATACGCAGTATTTT.

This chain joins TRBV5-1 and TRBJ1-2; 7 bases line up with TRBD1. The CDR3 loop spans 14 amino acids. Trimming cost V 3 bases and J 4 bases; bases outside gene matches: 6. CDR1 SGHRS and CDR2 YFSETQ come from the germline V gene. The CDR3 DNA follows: TGCGCCAGCAGCTCCCCGGACAGGTCCTATGGCTACACCTTC. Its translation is CASSSPDRSYGYTF.

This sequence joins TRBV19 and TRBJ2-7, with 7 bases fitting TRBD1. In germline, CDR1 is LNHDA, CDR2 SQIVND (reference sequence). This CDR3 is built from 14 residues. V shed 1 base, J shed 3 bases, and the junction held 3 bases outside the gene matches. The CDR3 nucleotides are TGTGCCAGTAGTATAGGGACAGGTAACTACGAGCAGTACTTC. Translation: CASSIGTGNYEQYF.

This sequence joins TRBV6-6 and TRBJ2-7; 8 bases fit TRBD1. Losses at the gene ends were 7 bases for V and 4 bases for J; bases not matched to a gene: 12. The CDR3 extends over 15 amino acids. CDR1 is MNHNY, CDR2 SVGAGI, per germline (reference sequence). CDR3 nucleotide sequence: TGTGCCAGCATTTATCAGGGGGCGTTAATATACGAGCAGTACTTC. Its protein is CASIYQGALIYEQYF.